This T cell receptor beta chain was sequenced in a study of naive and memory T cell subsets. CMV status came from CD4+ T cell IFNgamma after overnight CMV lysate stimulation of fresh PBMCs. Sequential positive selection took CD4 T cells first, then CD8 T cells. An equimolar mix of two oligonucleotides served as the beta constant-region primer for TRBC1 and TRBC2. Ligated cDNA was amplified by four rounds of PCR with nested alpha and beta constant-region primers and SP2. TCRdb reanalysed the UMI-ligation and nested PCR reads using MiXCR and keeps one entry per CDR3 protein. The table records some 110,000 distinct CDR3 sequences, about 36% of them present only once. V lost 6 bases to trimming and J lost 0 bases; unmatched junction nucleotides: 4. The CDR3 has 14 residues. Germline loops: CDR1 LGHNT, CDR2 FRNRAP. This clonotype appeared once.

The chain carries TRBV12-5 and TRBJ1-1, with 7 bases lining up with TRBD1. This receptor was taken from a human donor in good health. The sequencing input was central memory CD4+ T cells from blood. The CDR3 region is CASGLTGMNTEAFF. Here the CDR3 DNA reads TGTGCTAGTGGATTGACAGGGATGAACACTGAAGCTTTCTTT.